The T cell receptor beta chain under discussion was sequenced for a study of shared clonotypes between healthy human individuals. Of note for this clone: The sample carries other DNA sequences with the same CDR3.

Germline V gene sequence: CDR1 SGDLS, CDR2 YYNGEE. Trimming took 0 bases from V and 0 from J; bases not matched to a gene: 3. The length of the CDR3 is 16 residues. Some clones are missing from TCRdb's copy, which holds only in-frame ones; the method was immunoSEQ multiplex PCR. Among about 820,000 clones listed, around 92% were seen once. As defined, naive CD8 cells were CD45RO-negative and positively selected for CCR7, with terminally differentiated effector memory CD45RA+ cells excluded. The rearrangement joins TRBV9 to TRBJ2-1; 7 nucleotides line up with TRBD2. The sample taken for sequencing was naive CD8+ T cells sorted from blood. This receptor was identified in a man aged 30 to 45 in good health. This chain's CDR3 is CASSVEGGSSYNEQFF. CDR3 nucleotide sequence: TGTGCCAGCAGCGTAGAGGGCGGGAGCTCCTACAATGAGCAGTTCTTC.